These 2 T cell receptor beta chains were sequenced from one sample in a study of cytomegalovirus exposure and HLA in healthy donors. A multiplex PCR was run with 60 Vbeta primers and 13 Jbeta primers. This table comes from immunoSEQ multiplex PCR, and its TCRdb copy is limited to in-frame clones, with some not included. The sample lists some 200,000 clones; roughly 80% were seen once. Sequencing was performed on PBMCs. All receptors come from a man aged 45-65 years in good health and CMV-seronegative.

The genes are TRBV15 and TRBJ1-5; D ambiguous. CDR1 and CDR2 from the germline V gene are LNHNV and YYDKDF (reference sequence). This CDR3 is built from 15 residues. With 2 bases removed from V and 5 bases from J, the gap between germline ends came to 13 bases. The CDR3 region is CATSRFPPPDQPQHF. The CDR3 DNA reads TGTGCCACCAGCAGATTCCCCCCCCCGGATCAGCCCCAGCATTTT.

V is TRBV5-1 and J is TRBJ2-7, with TRBD2 matching over 10 bases. This CDR3 spans 15 amino acids. V was clipped by 4 bases and J by 0 bases; unmatched bases: 4. Germline-derived CDR1 and CDR2 are SGHRS and YFSETQ. CDR3 protein: CASSQSSGGSYEQYF. The CDR3 nucleotides read TGCGCCAGCAGCCAATCTAGCGGGGGCTCCTACGAGCAGTACTTC.